This T cell receptor (beta chain) was obtained from a study of cytomegalovirus exposure and HLA in healthy donors. For the study at large: Unique TCRs numbering roughly 85 million, obtained from HLA-typed donors, made up an early data release.

The PCR ran on 60 Vbeta and 13 Jbeta primers. Data came from immunoSEQ multiplex PCR; TCRdb stores just in-frame clones and leaves some out. The data hold under 200,000 clones, with roughly 72% observed a single time. General observations from the study: The investigators catalogued 150 to 200 TCR beta chains as cytomegalovirus-associated. CMV serostatus was the only recorded immune exposure for donors. Several of the most significant clusters were apparently associated with common viral pathogens in a later analysis.

Trimming took 3 bases from V and 4 from J; bases not matched to a gene: 4. The CDR3 spans 15 residues. Per germline, CDR1 SGHRS and CDR2 YFSETQ. About this clone: No antigen is known for it.

This sequence joins TRBV5-1 and TRBJ2-2; TRBD1 matches 9 bases. The TCR was taken from a man aged 35 to 55 in good health and CMV-seronegative. The sample taken for sequencing was PBMCs. DNA of the CDR3: TGCGCCAGCAGCTCGGGACAGGGAATCACCGGGGAGCTGTTTTTT. Translated: CASSSGQGITGELFF.